This T cell receptor beta chain came from a study of beta chain features in type 1 diabetes. Study details: The samples had roughly 100,000,000 sorted cells examined in all.

Since all of the isolated RNA was reverse transcribed, expressed TCRB transcripts were what got sequenced. The assay was immunoSEQ multiplex PCR, and TCRdb's table has in-frame clones only and misses some. The top ten hold roughly 0.5% of the sample, which has 95,000 to 110,000 clones, under 30% seen once. In its sample, this clone was seen a few times. Antigen unknown. Overall study results and limits: TCRB CDR3s from Type 1 diabetes patients were moderately but significantly shorter in all four CD4+ subsets.

Per germline, CDR1 LNHDA and CDR2 SQIVND (reference sequence). This CDR3 spans 14 amino acids. Trimming stripped 3 bases from V and 2 bases from J, with 11 bases between. The receptor comes from a woman aged 18-30 years with type 1 diabetes. The sample was central memory CD4+ T cells from blood. The chain recombines TRBV19 with TRBJ2-7; D is perhaps TRBD2 (6 bases). In nucleotides, the CDR3 is TGTGCCAGTAGTATTCGCGGGATGACCTACGAGCAGTACTTC. Translating gives CASSIRGMTYEQYF. Full variable domain (missing parts from reference TRBV19 and TRBJ2-7): DGGITQSPKYLFRKEGQNVTLSCEQNLNHDAMYWYRQDPGQGLRLIYYSQIVNDFQKGDIAEGYSVSREKKESFPLTVTSAQKNPTAFYLCASSIRGMTYEQYFGPGTRLTVT.